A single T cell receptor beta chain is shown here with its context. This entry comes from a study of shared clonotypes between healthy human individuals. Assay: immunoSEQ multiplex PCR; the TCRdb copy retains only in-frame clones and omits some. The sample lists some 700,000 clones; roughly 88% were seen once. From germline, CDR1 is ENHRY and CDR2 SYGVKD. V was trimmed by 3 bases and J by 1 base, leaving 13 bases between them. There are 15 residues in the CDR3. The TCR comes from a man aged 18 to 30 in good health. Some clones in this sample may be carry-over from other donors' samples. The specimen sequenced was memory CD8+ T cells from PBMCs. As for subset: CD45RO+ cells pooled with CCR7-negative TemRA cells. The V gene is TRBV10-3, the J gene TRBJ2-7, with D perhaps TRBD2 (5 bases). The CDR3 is CAISEDGVTSYEQYF. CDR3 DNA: TGTGCCATCAGTGAAGACGGGGTTACTTCCTACGAGCAGTACTTC.